Listed below are T cell receptor beta chains from one sample, sequenced in a study of shared clonotypes between healthy human individuals. The method was immunoSEQ multiplex PCR; TCRdb's version includes in-frame clones alone and lacks a portion of them. The sample has about 2.4 million clones, over 85% seen once. The sequencing input was naive CD4+ T cells from PBMCs. Receptors were obtained from a man younger than 35 in good health. Some clones in this sample may be carry-over from other donors' samples. CDR3s include the opening cysteine and the closing phenylalanine or tryptophan. The D gene is left open where the match is weak. The size field is filled for only some rows; it gives once, few, many or a size class.

NA	NA	TRBV29-1	TRBJ2-3	CSAQGHSADTQYF	TGCAGCGCCCAGGGGCATTCCGCAGATACGCAGTATTTT
NA	NA	TRBV10-3	TRBJ1-4	CAISESGRGNEKLFF	TGTGCCATCAGTGAGTCGGGCAGGGGTAATGAAAAACTGTTTTTT
NA	NA	TRBV7-9	TRBJ1-2	CASSIQVRLGGYTF	TGTGCCAGCAGTATACAGGTCCGGTTAGGTGGCTACACCTTC
NA	NA	TRBV27	TRBJ2-7	CASSLSPQAYGQYF	TGTGCCAGCAGTTTATCTCCCCAGGCCTACGGGCAGTACTTC
few	TRBD1	TRBV6-6	TRBJ1-5	CASTDRTGGQPQHF	TGTGCCAGCACGGATAGGACAGGGGGACAGCCCCAGCATTTT
NA	NA	TRBV7-9	TRBJ1-3	CASSPPGAGSGNTIYF	TGTGCCAGCAGCCCCCCCGGGGCAGGCTCTGGAAACACCATATATTTT
NA	NA	TRBV28	TRBJ2-7	CASVGQKGLHEQYF	TGTGCCAGCGTGGGACAAAAGGGGTTGCACGAGCAGTACTTC
NA	NA	TRBV18	TRBJ1-2	CASSPIQQAAYGYTF	TGTGCCAGCTCACCAATCCAACAGGCTGCCTATGGCTACACCTTC
once	NA	TRBV28	TRBJ2-1	CASKPGVASNEQFF	TGTGCCAGCAAACCGGGAGTTGCAAGCAATGAGCAGTTCTTC
NA	TRBD2	TRBV18	TRBJ2-1	CASGTSGGVNEQFF	TGTGCCAGCGGGACTAGCGGGGGGGTAAATGAGCAGTTCTTC
NA	TRBD2	TRBV11-3	TRBJ2-1	CASSPGLDGDEQFF	TGTGCCAGCAGCCCCGGACTAGATGGTGATGAGCAGTTCTTC
NA	NA	TRBV7-6	TRBJ1-2	CASSLYPKSFYGYTF	TGTGCCAGCAGCTTATATCCCAAGTCATTTTATGGCTACACCTTC
NA	TRBD1	TRBV25-1	TRBJ2-7	CASTSDRGYEQYF	TGTGCCAGCACCTCGGACAGGGGCTACGAGCAGTACTTC
NA	TRBD2	TRBV10-3	TRBJ2-1	CAISGRAGEQFF	TGTGCCATTAGCGGGAGGGCGGGTGAGCAGTTCTTC
NA	TRBD2	TRBV7-8	TRBJ2-4	CASSLRGEDIQYF	TGTGCCAGCAGCTTACGGGGGGAGGACATTCAGTACTTC
NA	TRBD1	TRBV9	TRBJ2-7	CASSATGYNYEQYF	TGTGCCAGCAGCGCGACAGGGTACAACTACGAGCAGTACTTC
NA	NA	TRBV5-6	TRBJ1-5	CASSLFGEREQPQHF	TGTGCCAGCAGCTTGTTCGGGGAGCGGGAACAGCCCCAGCATTTT
NA	NA	TRBV4-1	TRBJ1-4	CASSQLSIATNEKLFF	TGCGCCAGCAGCCAACTCAGTATTGCAACTAATGAAAAACTGTTTTTT
NA	NA	TRBV10-1	TRBJ1-1	CASSERDIITYTEAFF	TGCGCCAGCAGTGAGCGGGACATCATCACTTACACTGAAGCTTTCTTT
NA	NA	TRBV30	TRBJ1-1	CAWGAPTRTGAFF	TGTGCCTGGGGGGCCCCCACCCGGACGGGAGCTTTCTTT
NA	TRBD2	TRBV5-1	TRBJ2-7	CASSLGTSGRYEQYF	TGCGCCAGCAGCTTAGGGACTAGCGGGAGGTACGAGCAGTACTTC
NA	TRBD2	TRBV5-1	TRBJ2-5	CASSARLSGSGRKTQYF	TGCGCCAGCAGCGCAAGGCTTAGCGGGAGCGGTAGAAAGACCCAGTACTTC
NA	NA	TRBV5-1	TRBJ1-2	CASSIEGTNYGYTF	TGCGCCAGCAGCATCGAGGGGACTAACTATGGCTACACCTTC
NA	NA	TRBV6-5	TRBJ2-1	CASSYLIGGEQFF	TGTGCCAGCAGTTACCTAATAGGGGGTGAGCAGTTCTTC
NA	TRBD2	TRBV6-5	TRBJ2-1	CASSYSALAGGGEQFF	TGTGCCAGCAGTTACTCGGCGCTAGCGGGAGGCGGTGAGCAGTTCTTC
NA	NA	TRBV7-9	TRBJ2-1	CASSGGYLTNEQFF	TGTGCCAGCAGCGGGGGGTATCTTACCAATGAGCAGTTCTTC
once	TRBD2	TRBV5-1	TRBJ2-7	CASSTGTSGGAGEQYF	TGCGCCAGCAGCACCGGGACTAGCGGGGGTGCTGGCGAGCAGTACTTC
once	TRBD1	TRBV28	TRBJ1-2	CASDRGYGYTF	TGTGCCAGCGACAGGGGGTATGGCTACACCTTC
NA	NA	TRBV6-6	TRBJ1-2	CASSYGDDLIYGYTF	TGTGCCAGCAGTTACGGGGACGACCTGATCTATGGCTACACCTTC
NA	NA	TRBV2	TRBJ2-1	CASSEQLAEQFF	TGTGCCAGCAGTGAGCAGCTGGCTGAGCAGTTCTTC
NA	NA	TRBV7-8	TRBJ2-3	CASSWGSSTDTQYF	TGTGCCAGCAGCTGGGGCTCTAGCACAGATACGCAGTATTTT
NA	TRBD1	TRBV6-6	TRBJ1-6	CASTRGQGHNSPLHF	TGTGCCAGCACTAGGGGACAGGGACATAATTCACCCCTCCACTTT
NA	NA	TRBV7-2	TRBJ2-3	CASSMTRQAELYF	TGTGCCAGCAGCATGACTCGACAAGCCGAGCTATATTTT
NA	TRBD1	TRBV6-6	TRBJ1-1	CASTDRGSGTEAFF	TGTGCCAGCACCGACAGGGGTTCGGGCACTGAAGCTTTCTTT